The sequence of this TCR beta chain was determined in a study of somatic mutations in cytotoxic T cells in rheumatoid arthritis. About the research overall: There were some V beta antibody-stained T-cell populations flow-sorted at nearly 100% purity, and these included V beta1+ cells sequenced for TCRB.

Data came from immunoSEQ multiplex PCR; TCRdb stores just in-frame clones and leaves some out. Of several thousand clones in the sample, approximately 79% were seen once. Trimming took 3 bases from V and 6 from J, leaving 6 bases between them. Per germline, CDR1 LNHDA and CDR2 SQIVND (reference sequence). There are 13 residues in the CDR3. In the case of this clone: Its antigen is unidentified.

Study-wide findings and caveats: Among patients with rheumatoid arthritis, but not healthy controls, CD8+ clonality increased with age.

Sequenced material: CD8+ T cells sorted from blood. This rearrangement joins TRBV19 to TRBJ1-6; no clear D. The receptor was isolated from an adult with rheumatoid arthritis. CDR3 amino acids: CASSIDFNSPLHF. The CDR3 nucleotides read TGTGCCAGTAGTATCGATTTTAATTCACCCCTCCACTTT. Filled out from reference TRBV19 and TRBJ1-6, the complete variable domain reads DGGITQSPKYLFRKEGQNVTLSCEQNLNHDAMYWYRQDPGQGLRLIYYSQIVNDFQKGDIAEGYSVSREKKESFPLTVTSAQKNPTAFYLCASSIDFNSPLHFGNGTRLTVT.